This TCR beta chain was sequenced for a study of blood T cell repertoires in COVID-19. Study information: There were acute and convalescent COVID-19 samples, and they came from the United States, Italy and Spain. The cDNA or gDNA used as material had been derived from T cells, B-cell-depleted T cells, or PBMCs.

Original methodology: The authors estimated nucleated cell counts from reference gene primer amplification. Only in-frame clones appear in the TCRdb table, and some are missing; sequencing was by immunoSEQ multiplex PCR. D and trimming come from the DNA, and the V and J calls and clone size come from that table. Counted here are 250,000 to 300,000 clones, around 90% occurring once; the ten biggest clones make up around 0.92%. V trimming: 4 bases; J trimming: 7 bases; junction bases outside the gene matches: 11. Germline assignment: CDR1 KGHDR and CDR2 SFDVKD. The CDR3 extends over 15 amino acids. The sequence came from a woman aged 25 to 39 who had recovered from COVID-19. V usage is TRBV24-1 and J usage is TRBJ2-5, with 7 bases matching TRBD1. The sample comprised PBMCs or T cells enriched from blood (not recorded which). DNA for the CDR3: TGTGCCACCAGTGAAACTGACAGGGACGTGGGGACCCAGTACTTC. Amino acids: CATSETDRDVGTQYF.